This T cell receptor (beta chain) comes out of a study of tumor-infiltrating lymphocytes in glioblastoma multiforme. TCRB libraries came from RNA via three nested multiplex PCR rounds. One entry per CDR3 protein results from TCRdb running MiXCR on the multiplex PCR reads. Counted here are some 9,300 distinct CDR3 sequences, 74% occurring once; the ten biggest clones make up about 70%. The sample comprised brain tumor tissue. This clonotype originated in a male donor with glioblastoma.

As DNA, the CDR3 is TGTGCCTGTAGCTTAAGGAGCGGGAGTGGCGAGCAGTACTTC. This translates into CACSLRSGSGEQYF. The genes are TRBV5-4 and TRBJ2-7, with TRBD2 identical over 8 bases. V lost 10 bases to trimming and J lost 6 bases; unmatched junction nucleotides: 15. The CDR3 length is 14 residues. Germline assignment: CDR1 SGHNT and CDR2 YYREEE (reference sequence).